Presented here are 9 T cell receptor beta chains from one specimen sequenced in a study of cytomegalovirus exposure and HLA in healthy donors. TCRdb's copy holds only in-frame clones and misses some; the assay was immunoSEQ multiplex PCR. Of nearly 110,000 clones detected, roughly 90% appear once; the ten largest clones hold about 1.8%. The specimen was PBMCs. These receptors all stem from a woman between 18 and 29 years old in good health and CMV-seropositive.

The chain is built from TRBV7-8 and TRBJ2-7, with D tentatively TRBD1 (7 bases). The CDR3 length is 15 residues. V gave up 0 bases and J gave up 3 bases, with 12 bases separating them. In germline, CDR1 is SGHVS, CDR2 FQNEAQ. The CDR3 sequence: CASSLAQGGSYEQYF. The CDR3 DNA reads TGTGCCAGCAGCTTAGCCCAGGGGGGTAGCTACGAGCAGTACTTC.

This chain links TRBV18 with TRBJ2-3; D is perhaps TRBD2 (6 bases). Germline values: CDR1 KGHSH, CDR2 LQKENI. The length of the CDR3 is 17 residues. The V end lost 4 bases, the J end lost 2 bases, and 19 bases lay between the germline ends. The CDR3 sequence: CASSRARTTEPTDTQYF. As DNA, the CDR3 is TGTGCCAGCTCACGAGCGAGGACTACCGAACCCACAGATACGCAGTATTTT.

This clone appeared once. The V and J genes are TRBV2 and TRBJ1-1, with D unresolved. Germline-derived CDR1 and CDR2 are SNHLY and FYNNEI. V was pared by 5 bases and J by 5 bases, with 15 bases between. CDR3 size: 14 residues. The CDR3, as DNA: TGTGCCAGCAGTCTCGGGGTGGGTTTGACTGAAGCTTTCTTT. It specifies CASSLGVGLTEAFF.

The chain carries TRBV18 and TRBJ1-2; 9 positions agree with TRBD1. The CDR3 has 16 residues. Trimming at V came to 6 bases and at J to 1 base, leaving 9 bases not matched to a gene. Germline CDR1 reads KGHSH; CDR2 reads LQKENI. CDR3 DNA sequence: TGTGCCAGCTCCCGGGACAGGGATAGCTTTAACTATGGCTACACCTTC. Translating gives CASSRDRDSFNYGYTF.

This clone was seen only once. The chain links TRBV9 to TRBJ2-1, with D perhaps TRBD2 (6 bases). V lost 7 bases to trimming and J lost 9 bases, with 11 bases between them. This CDR3 spans 11 amino acids. Germline V gene sequence: CDR1 SGDLS, CDR2 YYNGEE. The CDR3 loop reads CASAAEGEQFF. The CDR3 DNA reads as TGTGCCAGCGCTGCGGAGGGTGAGCAGTTCTTC.

This sequence joins TRBV13 and TRBJ1-1; the D is unclear. Trimming took 1 base from V and 6 from J, leaving 12 bases between them. This CDR3 contains 14 residues. Germline V lookup: CDR1 PRHDT, CDR2 FYEKMQ (reference sequence). CDR3 in DNA: TGTGCCAGCAGCTTAGCGGGGTTGGCCGCTGAAGCTTTCTTT. Its protein product is CASSLAGLAAEAFF.

This chain links TRBV27 with TRBJ1-1; weak D call: TRBD1 (5 bases). CDR1 is MNHEY and CDR2 is SMNVEV in the germline V gene (reference sequence). Between the trimmed V and J ends, which lost 7 bases and 11 bases, there was a span of 14 bases. This CDR3 comprises 11 residues. CDR3 coding DNA: TGTGCCAGCAATTACGGGGGTCGCGCTTTCTTT. This encodes CASNYGGRAFF.

The chain has TRBV6-1 and TRBJ1-5; no clear D. Trimming stripped 8 bases from V and 2 bases from J, with 13 bases between. The CDR3 has 14 residues. Per germline, CDR1 MNHNS and CDR2 SASEGT. This chain's CDR3 is CASVGSGGNQPQHF. For the CDR3, the DNA is TGTGCCAGCGTAGGGAGTGGAGGCAATCAGCCCCAGCATTTT.

The V and J genes are TRBV28 and TRBJ2-7, with TRBD2 identical over 8 bases. After removal of 1 base from V and 7 bases from J, the junction contained 6 bases not matched to a gene. Germline CDR1 reads MDHEN; CDR2 reads SYDVKM. The CDR3 has 14 amino acids. The CDR3 DNA follows: TGTGCCAGCAGTTTATCCGGGGGGGTTGGGGAGCAGTACGTC. Residues: CASSLSGGVGEQYV.